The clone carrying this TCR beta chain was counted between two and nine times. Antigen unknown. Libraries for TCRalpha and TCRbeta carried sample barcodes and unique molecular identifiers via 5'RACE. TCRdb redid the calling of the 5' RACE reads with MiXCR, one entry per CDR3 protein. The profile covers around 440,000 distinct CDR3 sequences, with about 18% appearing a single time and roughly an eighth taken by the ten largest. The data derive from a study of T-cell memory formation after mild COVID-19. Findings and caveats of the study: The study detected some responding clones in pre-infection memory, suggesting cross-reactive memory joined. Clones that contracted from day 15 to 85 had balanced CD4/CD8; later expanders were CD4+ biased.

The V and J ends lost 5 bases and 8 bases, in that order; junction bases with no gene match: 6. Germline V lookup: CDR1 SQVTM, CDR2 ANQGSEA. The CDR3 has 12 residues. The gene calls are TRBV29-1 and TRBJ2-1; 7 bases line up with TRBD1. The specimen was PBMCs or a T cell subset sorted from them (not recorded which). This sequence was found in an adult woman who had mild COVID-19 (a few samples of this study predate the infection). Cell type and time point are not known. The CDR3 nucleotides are TGCAGCGTTAGAGGAGACAGGGATGAGCAGTTCTTC. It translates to CSVRGDRDEQFF.